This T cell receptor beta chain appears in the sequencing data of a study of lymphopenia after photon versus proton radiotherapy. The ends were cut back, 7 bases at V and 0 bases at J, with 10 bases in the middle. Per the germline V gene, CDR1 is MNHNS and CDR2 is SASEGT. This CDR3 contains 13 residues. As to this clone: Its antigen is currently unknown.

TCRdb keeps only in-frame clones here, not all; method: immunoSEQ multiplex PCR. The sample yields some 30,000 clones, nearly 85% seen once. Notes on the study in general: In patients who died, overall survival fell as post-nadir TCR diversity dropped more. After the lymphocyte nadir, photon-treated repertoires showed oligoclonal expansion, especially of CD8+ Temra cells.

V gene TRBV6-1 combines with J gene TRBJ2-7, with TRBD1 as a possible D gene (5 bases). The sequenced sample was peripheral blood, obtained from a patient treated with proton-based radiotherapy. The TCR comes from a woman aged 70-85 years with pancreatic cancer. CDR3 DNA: TGTGCCAGCACCAGGGCAAACTCCTACGAGCAGTACTTC. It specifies CASTRANSYEQYF.